Below, 12 T cell receptor beta chains from the same sample are listed, as sequenced in a study of cytotoxic CD8 clonotypes in ibrutinib-treated CLL. The protocol was immunoSEQ multiplex PCR, while the TCRdb copy is restricted to in-frame clones and leaves out a portion. In the table there are around 25,000 clones, approximately 67% of which are singletons. Material: PBMCs, obtained at disease progression, from a patient treated with ibrutinib. The receptors derive from a human donor with chronic lymphocytic leukemia.

V gene TRBV6-5 combines with J gene TRBJ1-1, with D tentatively TRBD1 (5 bases). V was trimmed by 5 bases and J by 2 bases, leaving 12 bases between them. CDR3 size: 14 residues. Germline V gene sequence: CDR1 MNHEY, CDR2 SVGAGI. DNA for the CDR3: TGTGCCAGCAGTCCCGGGACTCCAAACACTGAAGCTTTCTTT. Translation gives CASSPGTPNTEAFF.

This clone was seen more than once but under ten times. The V call is TRBV29-1, the J call TRBJ2-7; 9 bases agree with TRBD1. V trimming: 7 bases; J trimming: 3 bases; junction bases outside the gene matches: 13. Germline CDR1 SQVTM, CDR2 ANQGSEA. CDR3 length equals 15 residues. The CDR3 DNA is TGCAGCGCCCAAGGGGTGGGACAGGGTGTCTACGAGCAGTACTTC. It codes for CSAQGVGQGVYEQYF.

The chain has TRBV5-4 and TRBJ1-2; no clear D gene. Germline V CDR1 and CDR2: SGHNT, YYREEE (reference sequence). The V gene lost 0 bases and the J gene lost 6 bases, with 15 bases spanning the gap. The CDR3 length is 15 residues. For the CDR3, the DNA is TGTGCCAGCAGCTTGGCCAGGAGCACAGTGAATGGCTACACCTTC. Its translation: CASSLARSTVNGYTF.

The CDR3 DNA reads TGTGCCAGCAGCCCCAGAGGGAGATCTGAAGCTTTCTTT. Encoded protein: CASSPRGRSEAFF. The rearrangement joins TRBV6-6 to TRBJ1-1, with unresolved D. Trimming pared 6 bases from V and 6 bases from J, leaving 14 bases between. CDR1 is MNHNY and CDR2 is SVGAGI in the germline V gene (reference sequence). The CDR3 is 13 residues long.

This clone has just one count. The chain recombines TRBV6-1 with TRBJ2-3, with unresolved D. The germline V gene has CDR1 MNHNS and CDR2 SASEGT. The CDR3 extends over 12 amino acids. Trimming stripped 8 bases from V and 4 bases from J, with 10 bases between. DNA for the CDR3: TGTGCCAGCGTTGCTGACTCAGATACGCAGTATTTT. Amino acid sequence: CASVADSDTQYF.

The CDR3 nucleotides read TGTGCCAGCAGCTTGACCCAGGCCGTGGAGACCCAGTACTTC. Translating it yields CASSLTQAVETQYF. The chain is built from TRBV11-1 and TRBJ2-5; D uncertain. The CDR3 totals 14 residues. Trimming pared 3 bases from V and 5 bases from J, leaving 13 bases between. Germline V gene sequence: CDR1 SGHAT, CDR2 FQDESV (reference sequence). The variable domain in full, with the rest retrieved from reference TRBV11-1 and TRBJ2-5, is EAEVAQSPRYKITEKSQAVAFWCDPISGHATLYWYRQILGQGPELLVQFQDESVVDDSQLPKDRFSAERLKGVDSTLKIQPAELGDSAMYLCASSLTQAVETQYFGPGTRLLVL.

This clone was counted only a few times. This chain links TRBV11-2 with TRBJ2-7; tentative D call: TRBD2 (6 bases). Germline CDR1 and CDR2: SGHAT and FQNNGV. V lost 5 bases and J lost 2, with 19 bases in between. The CDR3 runs 16 residues. CDR3 amino acids: CASSPPGGTLPYEQYF. CDR3 DNA: TGTGCCAGCAGCCCACCCGGGGGAACTCTCCCCTACGAGCAGTACTTC.

The V and J genes are TRBV7-9 and TRBJ1-2, with no clear D. The V and J ends lost 4 bases and 8 bases respectively, with 20 bases between them. This CDR3 has 15 residues. Germline assignment: CDR1 SEHNR and CDR2 FQNEAQ (reference sequence). CDR3 sequence (DNA): TGTGCCAGCAGCTACACCGCGGGCCCCAGTTACGGCTACACCTTC. It specifies CASSYTAGPSYGYTF.

The J gene is TRBJ2-7, the V gene TRBV5-6; the D gene is possibly TRBD2 (5 bases). V lost 4 bases to trimming and J lost 0 bases, with 11 bases between them. The CDR3 sequence is 14 residues long. Germline V gene lookup returns CDR1 SGHDT and CDR2 YYEEEE. For the CDR3, the DNA is TGTGCCAGCAGCCCGGGATCAAGCTCCTACGAGCAGTACTTC. This translates into CASSPGSSSYEQYF.

The chain uses TRBV7-6 and TRBJ1-2; no reliable D call. V gave up 3 bases and J gave up 6 bases, with 8 bases separating them. Per germline, CDR1 SGHVS and CDR2 FNYEAQ. The CDR3 sequence is 12 residues long. The CDR3 protein is CASSLAGHGYTF. The CDR3 DNA is TGTGCCAGCAGCTTGGCAGGACATGGCTACACCTTC. The variable domain in full, with the rest retrieved from reference TRBV7-6 and TRBJ1-2, is GAGVSQSPRYKVTKRGQDVALRCDPISGHVSLYWYRQALGQGPEFLTYFNYEAQQDKSGLPNDRFSAERPEGSISTLTIQRTEQRDSAMYRCASSLAGHGYTFGSGTRLTVV.

Here the CDR3 DNA reads TGCAGCGTTGCCGGCAGACGGAACAGCTACCAAGAGACCCAGTACTTC. Its translation: CSVAGRRNSYQETQYF. V and J are TRBV29-1 and TRBJ2-5; D remains ambiguous. The germline V gene has CDR1 SQVTM and CDR2 ANQGSEA. The germline V and J ends were trimmed by 4 bases and 0 bases, with 18 bases remaining between them. The CDR3 runs to 16 residues.

The DNA for the CDR3 is TGTGCCAGCAGTTCACAGGGGAACACAGATACGCAGTATTTT. Translating it yields CASSSQGNTDTQYF. The chain uses TRBV27 and TRBJ2-3, with TRBD1 matching over 7 bases. With V trimmed by 4 bases and J by 2 bases, 3 bases remained unmatched. Germline CDR1 is MNHEY and CDR2 is SMNVEV (reference sequence). This CDR3 spans 14 amino acids.